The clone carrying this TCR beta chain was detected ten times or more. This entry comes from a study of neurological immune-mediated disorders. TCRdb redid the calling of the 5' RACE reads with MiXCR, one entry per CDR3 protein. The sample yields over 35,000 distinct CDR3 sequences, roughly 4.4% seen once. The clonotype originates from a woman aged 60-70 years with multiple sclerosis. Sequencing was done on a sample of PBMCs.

The CDR3 bases are TGCGCCAGCTTTCCTCGCCCGGGGGAAGGGGTTGATGAGCAGTTCTTC. Protein: CASFPRPGEGVDEQFF. The chain has TRBV5-1 and TRBJ2-1; D is possibly TRBD2 (6 bases). The CDR3 length is 16 residues. Between the trimmed V and J ends, which lost 7 bases and 8 bases, there was a span of 25 bases. The V gene's germline CDR1 is SGHRS and CDR2 YFSETQ.